The clone carrying this TCR beta chain was counted between two and nine times. The antigen remains undetermined. This sample was taken from a study of regulatory T cells in long-lasting Graves disease. Overall study findings and caveats: Persistent disease was characterized by preferential usage of TRBV28, TRBJ1-2 and TRBJ2-5. Investigators studied peripheral blood only, not thyroid tissue.

Building the TCR beta libraries relied on iRepertoire HTBI primers, and CDR3 regions underwent Arm-PCR. Using its own MiXCR run on the multiplex PCR reads, TCRdb lists one record per CDR3 protein. The sample has 600,000 to 650,000 distinct CDR3 sequences, 16% seen once. Time point given: newly diagnosed GD, antithyroid drugs for less than 3 months. Following extraction of RNA from PBMCs, that RNA was used to make the TCR library. V was shortened by 11 bases and J by 0 bases, with 11 bases between the two germline ends. Per the germline V gene, CDR1 is ENHRY and CDR2 is SYGVKD. The CDR3 consists of 12 residues. These data were also reused for a study on T cells in Graves' hyperthyroidism and ophthalmopathy.

The input for sequencing was peripheral blood mononuclear cells (PBMCs), taken at new diagnosis, from a patient treated with antithyroid drugs. This TCR came from a woman aged 25 to 45 with Graves disease. The rearrangement joins TRBV10-3 to TRBJ2-7, with D tentatively TRBD2 (6 bases). The chain's CDR3 is CAGGLFSYEQYF. CDR3 nucleotides: TGTGCCGGAGGGCTTTTCTCCTACGAGCAGTACTTC.